Sequencing of this T cell receptor (beta chain) was carried out in a study of control samples from healthy donors and cancer patients. This CDR3 comprises 14 residues. V was clipped by 4 bases and J by 9 bases; unmatched bases: 10. Germline V gene data show CDR1 as SGDLS and CDR2 as YYNGEE. Assay used: immunoSEQ multiplex PCR; TCRdb lists only in-frame clones, some missing. Of tens of thousands of clones listed, roughly 91% are singletons. The rearrangement links TRBV9 to TRBJ2-1; 7 bases agree with TRBD2. The sample was blood. The clonotype comes from a man aged 30 to 39 in good health. The CDR3 sequence is CASSLGEGPGEQFF. DNA of the CDR3: TGTGCCAGCAGCCTAGGGGAGGGGCCGGGTGAGCAGTTCTTC. The variable domain in full, with the rest retrieved from reference TRBV9 and TRBJ2-1, is DSGVTQTPKHLITATGQRVTLRCSPRSGDLSVYWYQQSLDQGLQFLIQYYNGEERAKGNILERFSAQQFPDLHSELNLSSLELGDSALYFCASSLGEGPGEQFFGPGTRLTVL.